The sequence of this T cell receptor beta chain was determined in a study of graft-versus-host responses after intestinal transplantation. Across the study: All recipients got anti-thymocyte globulin induction, then tacrolimus and steroids for roughly 3 years.

Note on this clone: Its specificity is not known.

The data were produced by immunoSEQ multiplex PCR, yet TCRdb's version contains in-frame clones alone and is incomplete. The table lists 100,000 or so clones, approximately 94% of them singletons. The CDR3 spans 18 residues. V lost 5 bases, J lost 6 bases, and 12 bases stayed unmatched. Germline V lookup: CDR1 SEHNR, CDR2 FQNEAQ (reference sequence). Study-wide results and caveats: Circulating GvH clones peaking coincided with falling HvG clones soon after transplant. GvH clones were found in recipient marrow; some appeared first in ileum or blood.

The rearrangement links TRBV7-9 to TRBJ2-2, with 13 bases lining up with TRBD2. The source was unstimulated CD8+ T cells sorted from spleen or lymph node cells, collected before intestinal transplant. This receptor was identified in a human donor who received an intestinal transplant. CDR3 residues: CASSRTSGGAYSAGELFF. The CDR3 nucleotides read TGTGCCAGCAGCAGAACTAGCGGGGGGGCCTATTCCGCCGGGGAGCTGTTTTTT.